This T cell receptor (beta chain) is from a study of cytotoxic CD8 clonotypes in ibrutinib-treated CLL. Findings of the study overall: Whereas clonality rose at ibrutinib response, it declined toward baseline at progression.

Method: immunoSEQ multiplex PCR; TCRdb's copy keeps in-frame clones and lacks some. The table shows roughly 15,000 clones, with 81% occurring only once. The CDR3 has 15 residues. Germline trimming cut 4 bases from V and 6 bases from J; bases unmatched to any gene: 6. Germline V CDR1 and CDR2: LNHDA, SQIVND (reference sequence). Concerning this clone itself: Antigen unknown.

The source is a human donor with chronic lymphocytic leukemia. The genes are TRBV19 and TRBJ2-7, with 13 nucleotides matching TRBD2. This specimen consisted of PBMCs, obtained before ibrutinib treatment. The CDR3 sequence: CASSKRLAGGIEQYF. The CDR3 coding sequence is TGTGCCAGTAGTAAAAGACTAGCGGGAGGTATCGAGCAGTACTTC.